This section outlines one T cell receptor (beta chain) sequence together with its context. What it recognizes is unknown. From the reads, TCRdb called clonotypes with MiXCR, one entry per CDR3 protein. The sample consists of about 89,000 distinct CDR3 sequences, 25% to 30% of them appearing once. Germline V lookup: CDR1 SGHNT, CDR2 YYREEE (reference sequence). The CDR3 length is 15 residues. Unmatched junction bases numbered 2, after V lost 2 bases and J lost 5 bases. The sample originates from a study of T cell repertoires in cytomegalovirus infection. Study-level information: The authors relied on CMV epitopes, both recently identified HLA-C-restricted and well-studied HLA-B-restricted. Based on public TCR beta signatures, there were indications of CMV infection and of a matching HLA type.

Study results and limitations: HLA-C-restricted CMV clonotypes gave the most frequent clonotype in two of eight donors.

Sample: CD8+ T cells from cultured PBMCs, taken from culture after CMV antigen stimulation. The rearrangement joins TRBV5-4 to TRBJ2-1; 12 bases are shared with TRBD2. This receptor was identified in a human donor in good health (CMV status not recorded). Some clones in this sample may be carry-over from other donors' samples. CDR3 loop: CASSFWTSGDNEQFF. The CDR3, as DNA: TGTGCCAGCAGCTTCTGGACTAGCGGGGACAATGAGCAGTTCTTC.